These 17 T cell receptor beta chains originate from one sample sequenced in a study of cytomegalovirus exposure and HLA in healthy donors. 13 Jbeta primers and 60 Vbeta primers were used for the PCR. Profiled with immunoSEQ multiplex PCR; TCRdb holds only in-frame clones, not every one. The repertoire holds 110,000 or so clones, with 60% to 80% as singletons. The sequenced sample consisted of PBMCs. The receptors stem from a young man in good health and CMV-seropositive.

There are a few counts of this clone. The rearrangement joins TRBV10-1 to TRBJ2-1; 14 bases map to TRBD2. This CDR3 region has 16 residues. Trimming removed 2 bases from V and 6 bases from J; junction bases left unmatched: 3. The germline gives CDR1 WNHNN, CDR2 SYGVQD (reference sequence). The CDR3 sequence: CASSETGLAGVNEQFF. The CDR3 DNA reads as TGCGCCAGCAGTGAGACGGGACTAGCGGGGGTCAATGAGCAGTTCTTC.

CDR3 sequence (DNA): TGTGCCAGTAGTATCGCTCGCAAGGGGGCATGGGAGACCCAGTACTTC. It translates to CASSIARKGAWETQYF. V is TRBV19 and J is TRBJ2-5, with 7 bases fitting TRBD1. This CDR3 spans 16 amino acids. The junction had 12 bases not matched to a gene; V was cut back by 3 bases and J by 5 bases. Per germline, CDR1 LNHDA and CDR2 SQIVND (reference sequence).

This chain uses TRBV7-3 with TRBJ2-2; TRBD1 aligns across 9 bases. The CDR3 is made up of 14 amino acids. V dropped 3 bases and J dropped 7; count of bases not matched to a gene: 3. Germline CDR1 is SGHTA and CDR2 is FQGTGA. In DNA, the CDR3 is TGTGCCAGCAGCTTCCGGGACAGGGTCGGGGAGCTGTTTTTT. Its protein product is CASSFRDRVGELFF. The complete variable domain, with remaining parts taken from reference TRBV7-3 and TRBJ2-2, reads GAGVSQTPSNKVTEKGKYVELRCDPISGHTALYWYRQSLGQGPEFLIYFQGTGAADDSGLPNDRFFAVRPEGSVSTLKIQRTERGDSAVYLCASSFRDRVGELFFGEGSRLTVL.

The V gene is TRBV6-5, the J gene TRBJ2-1; 10 positions match TRBD1. CDR1 is MNHEY and CDR2 is SVGAGI in the germline V gene. CDR3 length: 14 amino acids. The junction had 8 bases not matched to a gene; V was cut back by 7 bases and J by 8 bases. CDR3: CASTDDRGRDEQFF. In nucleotides, the CDR3 is TGTGCCAGCACCGACGACAGGGGGCGGGATGAGCAGTTCTTC.

V usage is TRBV5-4 and J usage is TRBJ2-1; TRBD2 agrees at 13 bases. J lost 4 bases, V lost 5 bases, and 6 bases had no gene match. The CDR3 length is 16 residues. From germline, CDR1 is SGHNT and CDR2 YYREEE (reference sequence). The CDR3 region has the DNA TGTGCCAGCAGAGCTGAGGGACTAGCGGGATACAATGAGCAGTTCTTC. Amino acid sequence: CASRAEGLAGYNEQFF.

This clone is a singleton in its sample. The genes are TRBV5-4 and TRBJ1-6; TRBD1 matches 8 bases. The J segment lost 10 bases and the V segment lost 6 bases, leaving 6 bases of the junction unmatched. Per the germline V gene, CDR1 is SGHNT and CDR2 is YYREEE (reference sequence). The CDR3 is 13 amino acids. Here the CDR3 reads CASTDHRGSPLHF. The CDR3 bases are TGTGCCAGCACCGATCACAGGGGGTCACCCCTCCACTTT.

V and J are TRBV28 and TRBJ2-6, with a tentative D call TRBD1 (5 bases). Germline CDR1 and CDR2: MDHEN and SYDVKM. The CDR3 has 17 amino acids. Trimming took 3 bases from V and 1 from J, leaving 13 bases between them. DNA of the CDR3: TGTGCCAGCAGTTTCCCTATCAGGGAATCTGGGGCCAACGTCCTGACTTTC. This sequence encodes CASSFPIRESGANVLTF.

The V and J genes are TRBV19 and TRBJ1-5, with a weak D call TRBD1 (5 bases). Trimming removed 3 bases from V and 7 bases from J, with 13 bases in between. Per germline, CDR1 LNHDA and CDR2 SQIVND (reference sequence). This CDR3 is built from 14 residues. The CDR3 DNA is TGTGCCAGTAGTATCTTTGAAAGGGGACAGCCCCAGCATTTT. Residues: CASSIFERGQPQHF.

The chain has TRBV4-1 and TRBJ2-3; 9 bases agree with TRBD2. CDR3 length: 17 amino acids. The germline V gene has CDR1 MGHRA and CDR2 YSYEKL. After removal of 0 bases from V and 4 bases from J, the junction contained 8 bases not matched to a gene. Here the CDR3 DNA reads TGCGCCAGCAGCCAAGATTGGGCTAGCGGGGAGGCAGATACGCAGTATTTT. The encoded protein is CASSQDWASGEADTQYF.

Written as DNA, the CDR3 is TGTGCCAGCAGCCGTGCGAGCGGGCCATGGGATGAGCAGTTCTTC. Translating gives CASSRASGPWDEQFF. The V call is TRBV6-5, the J call TRBJ2-1, with TRBD2 as a possible D gene (6 bases). Germline CDR1 MNHEY, CDR2 SVGAGI. Trimming removed 6 bases at V and 8 bases at J, with 20 bases between. This CDR3 region has 15 residues.

This clone came up a few times. This chain joins TRBV5-6 and TRBJ1-1; TRBD1 aligns across 9 bases. The V gene end was trimmed by 2 bases and the J gene end by 8 bases; junction bases not matched to a gene: 7. CDR3 length: 14 amino acids. From germline, CDR1 is SGHDT and CDR2 YYEEEE. The DNA of the CDR3 is TGTGCCAGCAGCTTAAGGGACAGGGTACCCGAAGCTTTCTTT. Amino acids: CASSLRDRVPEAFF.

The chain has TRBV6-1 and TRBJ2-3; D is perhaps TRBD1 (6 bases). Germline-derived CDR1 and CDR2 are MNHNS and SASEGT. Trimming removed 7 bases at V and 3 bases at J, with 8 bases between. The CDR3 covers 12 residues. CDR3 sequence reads: CASNRVTDTQYF. The CDR3 DNA follows: TGTGCCAGCAACAGGGTGACAGATACGCAGTATTTT.

The CDR3 DNA follows: TGTGCCAGCAGCCCACGGACTAGCGGGGGGGCTCCCTACGAGCAGTACTTC. Its protein is CASSPRTSGGAPYEQYF. The rearrangement joins TRBV7-2 to TRBJ2-7; 15 positions match TRBD2. With 5 bases clipped from V and 2 bases from J, the junction kept 7 bases outside the gene matches. The CDR3 spans 17 residues. Germline V gives CDR1 SGHTA, CDR2 FQGNSA.

The V call is TRBV21-1, the J call TRBJ1-2; the D call of TRBD1 is as the table states it, not checked on the DNA. TRBV21-1 represents a pseudogene. The CDR3 length is 12 residues. CDR3 protein: CARGTGGGGYTF. As DNA, the CDR3 is TGTGCCAGAGGTACAGGGGGCGGTGGCTACACCTTC.

The chain links TRBV4-2 to TRBJ1-6, with a weak D call TRBD1 (5 bases). V lost 3 bases, J lost 10 bases, and 10 bases lay in between. Germline V gene data show CDR1 as LGHNA and CDR2 as YNFKEQ. The CDR3 is made up of 13 amino acids. In DNA form, the CDR3 reads TGTGCCAGCAGCCAGCAGGGCCGGTCACCCCTCCACTTT. This translates into CASSQQGRSPLHF.

The rearrangement joins TRBV10-1 to TRBJ2-1; no clear D. This CDR3 is 12 amino acids long. V lost 1 base and J lost 6, with 4 bases in between. Germline assignment: CDR1 WNHNN and CDR2 SYGVQD (reference sequence). CDR3 amino acids: CASSELANEQFF. CDR3 nucleotides: TGCGCCAGCAGTGAGTTGGCCAATGAGCAGTTCTTC.

This clone was seen at least ten times. The V gene is TRBV15, the J gene TRBJ1-4; TRBD1 aligns across 10 bases. Germline V gene data show CDR1 as LNHNV and CDR2 as YYDKDF (reference sequence). The CDR3 extends over 14 amino acids. With 5 bases clipped from V and 8 bases from J, the junction kept 5 bases outside the gene matches. CDR3 in amino acids: CATSGGQGEEKLFF. CDR3 nucleotides: TGTGCCACCAGCGGAGGACAGGGGGAGGAAAAACTGTTTTTT.